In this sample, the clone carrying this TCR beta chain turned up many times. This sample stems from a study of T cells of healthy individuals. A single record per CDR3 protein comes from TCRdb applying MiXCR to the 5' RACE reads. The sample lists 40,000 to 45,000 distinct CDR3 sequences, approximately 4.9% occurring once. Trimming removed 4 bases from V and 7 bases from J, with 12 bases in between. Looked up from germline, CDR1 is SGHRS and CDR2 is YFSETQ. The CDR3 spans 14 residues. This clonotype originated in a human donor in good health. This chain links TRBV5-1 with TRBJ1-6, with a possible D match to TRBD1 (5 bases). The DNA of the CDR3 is TGCGCCAGCAGCCCAGGACGGGACAATTCACCCCTCCACTTT. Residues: CASSPGRDNSPLHF.